This T cell receptor beta chain was recorded in a study of T cells after posttransplantation cyclophosphamide. Libraries were prepared by immunoSEQ multiplex PCR; TCRdb keeps only in-frame clonotypes and omits some of them. The sample holds 20,000 to 25,000 clones, and no clone turns up only once. This clone appeared many times. Peripheral blood was collected from the related graft donor on the marrow donation day. There are 14 residues in the CDR3. The germline V gene has CDR1 LNHDA and CDR2 SQIVND (reference sequence). The ends were cut back, 7 bases at V and 3 bases at J, with 14 bases in the middle.

This rearrangement joins TRBV19 to TRBJ2-3; D is perhaps TRBD1 (6 bases). Sequenced: PBMCs. The receptor comes from a woman aged 60-70 years in good health, CMV-negative, and a related stem cell transplant donor. The CDR3 spells CASTIRQGTDTQYF. For the CDR3, the DNA is TGTGCCAGTACCATACGCCAGGGGACAGATACGCAGTATTTT. The complete variable domain, with remaining parts taken from reference TRBV19 and TRBJ2-3, reads DGGITQSPKYLFRKEGQNVTLSCEQNLNHDAMYWYRQDPGQGLRLIYYSQIVNDFQKGDIAEGYSVSREKKESFPLTVTSAQKNPTAFYLCASTIRQGTDTQYFGPGTRLTVL.